The 10 T cell receptor beta chains in this list originate from one sample, sequenced in a study of neoadjuvant nivolumab and ipilimumab in lung cancer. Measured with immunoSEQ multiplex PCR; TCRdb has only the in-frame clones, and not every one. Among 10,000 to 15,000 clones, approximately 94% were seen once, and the ten largest hold roughly 2.7%. Sequenced here: peripheral blood, sampled after neoadjuvant nivolumab, alone or with ipilimumab, at or shortly before surgery. These receptors all stem from an adult with non-small cell lung cancer.

This chain connects TRBV5-5 to TRBJ2-5; the D is unclear. The CDR3 has 14 amino acids. Germline values: CDR1 SGHKS, CDR2 YYEKEE (reference sequence). The V end was cut by 6 bases, the J end by 4 bases, with 16 bases between. CDR3 residues: CASTTFTDRETQYF. The DNA for the CDR3 is TGTGCCAGCACCACGTTTACCGACCGAGAGACCCAGTACTTC.

The V and J genes are TRBV5-1 and TRBJ2-7, with 9 bases fitting TRBD1. The CDR3 sequence is 14 residues long. The germline gives CDR1 SGHRS, CDR2 YFSETQ. V gave up 3 bases and J gave up 5 bases; unmatched junction bases: 6. CDR3 sequence reads: CASSWGQGGHEQYF. The CDR3 DNA follows: TGCGCCAGCAGCTGGGGACAGGGAGGGCACGAGCAGTACTTC.

This chain uses TRBV11-3 with TRBJ2-2, with 7 positions matching TRBD1. This CDR3 is 15 amino acids long. With V trimmed by 5 bases and J by 6 bases, 9 bases remained unmatched. The germline V gene has CDR1 SGHNT and CDR2 YENEEA. CDR3 residues: CASSPRQGRAGELFF. In nucleotides, the CDR3 is TGTGCCAGCAGCCCCCGACAGGGTCGGGCCGGGGAGCTGTTTTTT.

The genes are TRBV6-1 and TRBJ2-2; 7 bases agree with TRBD1. Unmatched junction bases numbered 4, after V lost 1 base and J lost 5 bases. From germline, CDR1 is MNHNS and CDR2 SASEGT. CDR3 length: 15 amino acids. The CDR3 reads CASSEEGAGTGELFF. In DNA, the CDR3 is TGTGCCAGCAGTGAAGAGGGGGCAGGAACCGGGGAGCTGTTTTTT.

The chain recombines TRBV4-2 with TRBJ1-5; D perhaps matches TRBD1 (5 bases). This CDR3 contains 15 residues. Germline values: CDR1 LGHNA, CDR2 YNFKEQ. Trimming stripped 0 bases from V and 4 bases from J, with 10 bases between. The CDR3 DNA sequence: TGTGCCAGCAGCCAAGATGGTTGGGGGAATCAGCCCCAGCATTTT. Amino acid sequence: CASSQDGWGNQPQHF.

The chain joins TRBV30 to TRBJ2-5, with D tentatively TRBD2 (6 bases). CDR1 and CDR2 (germline): GTSNPN, SVGIG (reference sequence). This CDR3 is 14 amino acids long. V lost 1 base, J lost 1 base, and 10 bases lay in between. The CDR3 loop reads CAWSAGTVQETQYF. In nucleotides, the CDR3 is TGTGCCTGGAGTGCTGGGACTGTCCAAGAGACCCAGTACTTC.

The CDR3 DNA follows: TGTGCCAGCAGTCGGGAGGGCCTCAGGTTGTACGAGCAGTACTTC. Translated: CASSREGLRLYEQYF. This chain connects TRBV5-5 to TRBJ2-7; 8 bases are a match to TRBD2. CDR1 and CDR2 from the germline V gene are SGHKS and YYEKEE (reference sequence). CDR3 length: 15 residues. The trim removed 5 bases at V and 4 bases at J, leaving 11 bases unmatched.

This chain links TRBV6-6 with TRBJ2-7; 9 bases are shared with TRBD2. V was pared by 7 bases and J by 1 base, with 2 bases of the junction left unmatched. The CDR3 is 13 amino acids. Germline V gene lookup returns CDR1 MNHNY and CDR2 SVGAGI (reference sequence). In DNA form, the CDR3 reads TGTGCCAGCATAGCGGGGGATTCCTACGAGCAGTACTTC. Protein sequence: CASIAGDSYEQYF.

This sequence joins TRBV5-1 and TRBJ2-4, with 8 bases lining up with TRBD1. Germline-derived CDR1 and CDR2 are SGHRS and YFSETQ. There are 14 residues in the CDR3. Trimming removed 4 bases from V and 7 bases from J; junction bases left unmatched: 7. The CDR3 DNA follows: TGCGCCAGCAGCGGGACAGGTGAGGGTAACATTCAGTACTTC. Encoded protein: CASSGTGEGNIQYF.

The J gene is TRBJ2-1, the V gene TRBV11-2; D may be TRBD2 (6 bases). Trimming removed 7 bases at V and 4 bases at J, with 14 bases between. This CDR3 region has 14 residues. In germline, CDR1 is SGHAT, CDR2 FQNNGV. CDR3 residues: CASTPLLAYNEQFF. Here the CDR3 DNA reads TGTGCCAGCACCCCGCTACTAGCTTACAATGAGCAGTTCTTC.